This entry features one T cell receptor beta chain sequence. V was clipped by 4 bases and J by 5 bases, with 13 bases between them. CDR3 length: 14 residues. The germline CDR1 and CDR2 sequences are ENHRY and SYGVKD. How the authors handled the data: The assay estimated nucleated cells by amplifying reference gene primers. TCRdb keeps only in-frame clones here, not all; method: immunoSEQ multiplex PCR. The V and J calls and clone size come from that table; D and trimming were worked out from the DNA. This sample has about 120,000 clones; 82% occur once, and the top ten carry 3.5% to 5.5%. This entry is derived from a study of blood T cell repertoires in COVID-19. Overall study: Samples representing acute and convalescent COVID-19 were sourced from the United States, Italy and Spain.

The clonotype comes from a woman in her seventies with acute or convalescent COVID-19. Material: peripheral blood. The gene calls are TRBV10-3 and TRBJ2-3; D not certain. The CDR3 bases are TGTGCCATCAGTGCGAACACCCAAGTAGATACGCAGTATTTT. It is translated as CAISANTQVDTQYF.